This TCR beta chain was sequenced during a study of response to subunit inactivated influenza vaccine. Notes on the study in general: The authors suggested that every seasonal influenza vaccination recruits few new T cells.

This clonotype was counted a few times. Its specificity is not known. TCRdb re-analysed the RT-PCR reads in MiXCR, keeping a single row per CDR3 protein. The table includes more than 400,000 distinct CDR3 sequences, roughly 7.9% detected once. The sequencing here drew on PBMCs from blood, taken 23 months after vaccination. This clonotype was sampled from a man aged 45-69 years who received an inactivated influenza vaccine.

This CDR3 reads CASSHGPGQGFVTDTQYF. CDR3 DNA sequence: TGTGCCAGCAGCCACGGACCGGGACAGGGATTTGTTACAGATACGCAGTATTTT. The chain carries TRBV3-1 and TRBJ2-3; 9 positions match TRBD1. CDR3 size: 18 residues. Trimming at V came to 3 bases and at J to 3 bases, leaving 13 bases not matched to a gene. The germline V gene has CDR1 LGHDT and CDR2 YNNKEL (reference sequence).